Below are 28 T cell receptor beta chains sequenced from a single sample in a study of blood T cells in healthy people across ages. Through a sample-barcoded 5' primer and a J-beta primer mix, a second PCR was run for roughly 7 to 12 cycles. TCRdb fed the 5' RACE reads into MiXCR, producing one record per CDR3 protein. The repertoire holds over 600,000 distinct CDR3 sequences, about 43% seen once, with around 30% in the top ten. Sequencing used blood. These receptors were collected from a man aged 80 or over in good health.

This rearrangement joins TRBV2 to TRBJ1-5; D possibly corresponds to TRBD1 (5 bases). The germline V and J ends were trimmed by 4 bases and 1 base, with 8 bases remaining between them. This CDR3 region has 14 residues. The germline gives CDR1 SNHLY, CDR2 FYNNEI. CDR3 sequence reads: CASSGGVSNQPQHF. In nucleotides, the CDR3 is TGTGCCAGCAGTGGGGGCGTAAGCAATCAGCCCCAGCATTTT.

The chain couples TRBV3-1 to TRBJ1-1; TRBD1 is a possible D gene (5 bases). From germline, CDR1 is LGHDT and CDR2 YNNKEL (reference sequence). V was clipped by 1 base and J by 6 bases, with 15 bases between them. The CDR3 covers 15 residues. The CDR3 DNA follows: TGTGCCAGCAGCCAAGGGGAGGGGCGCCGTCCTGAAGCTTTCTTT. Protein sequence: CASSQGEGRRPEAFF.

This clonotype has only a few counts. This chain uses TRBV11-2 with TRBJ2-7, with 7 bases matching TRBD2. The assigned J gene may be wrong: the sequence end matches TRBJ2-4 better. The CDR3 has 14 residues. Germline-derived CDR1 and CDR2 are SGHAT and FQNNGV. CDR3 loop: CASSLGLAENIQYF. CDR3 DNA sequence: TGTGCCAGCAGCTTAGGACTAGCTGAAAACATTCAGTACTTC.

The chain combines TRBV4-2 with TRBJ2-1, with D tentatively TRBD1 or TRBD2 (5 bases each). The end of the DNA is better explained by TRBJ2-7, so the J call may be wrong. Germline CDR1 and CDR2: LGHNA and YNFKEQ. This CDR3 contains 15 residues. CDR3: CASSQDEGLSNEQYF. CDR3 sequence (DNA): TGTGCCAGCAGCCAAGACGAGGGGCTGAGCAATGAGCAGTACTTC.

V gene TRBV3-1 combines with J gene TRBJ2-7; 16 bases fit TRBD2. V shed 4 bases and J 8 bases; nucleotides not matched to a gene: 5. Germline V gene sequence: CDR1 LGHDT, CDR2 YNNKEL (reference sequence). There are 15 residues in the CDR3. The CDR3 here is CASSPTGLAGGKQYF. CDR3 nucleotides: TGTGCCAGCAGCCCAACGGGACTAGCGGGGGGGAAGCAGTACTTC.

The chain combines TRBV30 with TRBJ1-2; D not resolved. V was cut by 4 bases and J by 7 bases, with 13 bases left in between. The CDR3 totals 12 residues. Per germline, CDR1 GTSNPN and CDR2 SVGIG (reference sequence). CDR3 sequence reads: CAWMRDDRGYTF. The CDR3, as DNA: TGTGCCTGGATGCGGGATGACCGTGGCTACACCTTC.

This clonotype has only a few counts. Here the CDR3 DNA reads TGTGCCACCAGCTCCGGGGGCTCTCTCCACAATGAGCAGTTCTTC. The encoded protein is CATSSGGSLHNEQFF. The chain uses TRBV15 and TRBJ2-1; D might be TRBD1 or TRBD2, each matching 6 bases. The CDR3 consists of 15 residues. Germline V gene lookup returns CDR1 LNHNV and CDR2 YYDKDF (reference sequence). With 5 bases removed from V and 5 bases from J, the gap between germline ends came to 16 bases.

This clonotype was detected only a few times. This rearrangement joins TRBV7-3 to TRBJ2-1, with TRBD2 identical over 7 bases. Trimming at V came to 5 bases and at J to 11 bases, leaving 12 bases not matched to a gene. The CDR3 consists of 14 residues. CDR1 is SGHTA and CDR2 is FQGTGA in the germline V gene. CDR3 DNA: TGTGCCAGCAGCCCGACTAAAATCGGGACTAAGCAGTTCTTC. It translates to CASSPTKIGTKQFF.

This clonotype was counted between two and nine times. This chain joins TRBV5-1 and TRBJ1-2; a possible D gene is TRBD1 (6 bases). Trimming took off 0 bases at V and 4 bases at J, with 13 bases between the two ends. Germline V CDR1 and CDR2: SGHRS, YFSETQ. The CDR3 extends over 15 amino acids. The CDR3 reads CASSLAGGEGYGYTF. CDR3 coding DNA: TGCGCCAGCAGCTTGGCCGGGGGCGAAGGCTATGGCTACACCTTC.

Concerning this clonotype: A much larger clone lies a single base off, so this may be a read error. This chain links TRBV11-2 with TRBJ2-7; 10 bases map to TRBD2. V dropped 5 bases and J dropped 7; count of bases not matched to a gene: 11. Germline loops: CDR1 SGHAT, CDR2 FQNNGV. This CDR3 has 15 amino acids. The CDR3: CASSVTSGVYNEQYF. The CDR3 DNA sequence: TGTGCCAGCAGCGTAACTAGCGGGGTTTACAATGAGCAGTACTTC.

The genes are TRBV5-4 and TRBJ2-2; weak D call: TRBD2 (6 bases). The CDR3 covers 15 residues. CDR1 and CDR2 from the germline V gene are SGHNT and YYREEE (reference sequence). Trimming pared 0 bases from V and 5 bases from J, leaving 11 bases between. The CDR3 region has the DNA TGTGCCAGCAGCTTGGACCTAGCGCCGACCGGGGAGCTGTTTTTT. Amino acids: CASSLDLAPTGELFF. Based on the CDR3 plus reference TRBV5-4 and TRBJ2-2, the full variable domain is ETGVTQSPTHLIKTRGQQVTLRCSSQSGHNTVSWYQQALGQGPQFIFQYYREEENGRGNFPPRFSGLQFPNYSSELNVNALELDDSALYLCASSLDLAPTGELFFGEGSRLTVL.

This clonotype was seen once. A clone one base away is much larger, so this may be a read error. The V and J genes are TRBV15 and TRBJ2-2; TRBD1 is a possible D gene (5 bases). CDR1 and CDR2 (germline): LNHNV, YYDKDF (reference sequence). The length of the CDR3 is 14 residues. The CDR3: CATSGDRGPGELFF. The CDR3 DNA sequence: TGTGCCACCAGCGGAGATAGGGGTCCCGGGGAGCTGTTTTTT.

This sequence joins TRBV7-8 and TRBJ1-1, with no clear D. Looked up from germline, CDR1 is SGHVS and CDR2 is FQNEAQ. The CDR3 length is 17 residues. V lost 2 bases, J lost 5 bases, and 21 bases lay in between. CDR3 amino acids: CASSLMGFREVRTEAFF. The CDR3 region has the DNA TGTGCCAGCAGCTTAATGGGTTTCCGCGAGGTGAGGACTGAAGCTTTCTTT.

The chain combines TRBV20-1 with TRBJ2-1, with D possibly being TRBD1 or TRBD2 (5 bases each). Germline loops: CDR1 DFQATT, CDR2 SNEGSKA (reference sequence). CDR3 length equals 15 residues. The V end was cut by 6 bases, the J end by 4 bases, with 19 bases between. CDR3 coding DNA: TGCAGTGCATGGCCGGGACGGGCCTTTTACAATGAGCAGTTCTTC. It translates to CSAWPGRAFYNEQFF.

The chain links TRBV3-1 to TRBJ2-2; weak D call: TRBD2 (5 bases). Trimming took off 3 bases at V and 8 bases at J, with 13 bases between the two ends. The CDR3 has 14 amino acids. The germline CDR1 and CDR2 sequences are LGHDT and YNNKEL (reference sequence). The CDR3 DNA is TGTGCCAGCAGCCAGGAACTAGTTGGAGGGGAGCTGTTTTTT. It translates to CASSQELVGGELFF. Based on the CDR3 plus reference TRBV3-1 and TRBJ2-2, the full variable domain is DTAVSQTPKYLVTQMGNDKSIKCEQNLGHDTMYWYKQDSKKFLKIMFSYNNKELIINETVPNRFSPKSPDKAHLNLHINSLELGDSAVYFCASSQELVGGELFFGEGSRLTVL.

Ten or more counts support this clonotype. The chain carries TRBV12-3 or TRBV12-4 and TRBJ2-1; TRBD2 matches 11 bases. The length of the CDR3 is 15 residues. V lost 6 bases to trimming and J lost 3 bases; unmatched junction nucleotides: 4. The CDR3 DNA sequence: TGTGCCAGCAGGCCTACTAGCGGGGGCTACAATGAGCAGTTCTTC. Its translation: CASRPTSGGYNEQFF.

This clonotype was observed many times. J is TRBJ1-5 and V is TRBV6-1; D uncertain. Germline CDR1 and CDR2: MNHNS and SASEGT. The length of the CDR3 is 13 residues. V shed 7 bases and J shed 0 bases, with 7 bases lying between them. This CDR3 reads CASIWGSNQPQHF. The CDR3 DNA reads TGTGCCAGCATTTGGGGTAGCAATCAGCCCCAGCATTTT.

The V and J genes are TRBV12-5 and TRBJ1-5; possible D gene TRBD1, 5 bases. Trimming pared 6 bases from V and 4 bases from J, leaving 13 bases between. This CDR3 has 14 residues. Germline CDR1 and CDR2: LGHNT and FRNRAP. CDR3 protein: CASGRGDGNQPQHF. In DNA, the CDR3 is TGTGCTAGTGGACGAGGGGACGGAAATCAGCCCCAGCATTTT.

This clonotype was counted many times. Its ends do not fully match the called genes, so a read error is possible. The chain links TRBV7-9 to TRBJ2-7; 10 nucleotides align to TRBD1. The CDR3 length is 14 residues. Per germline, CDR1 SEHNR and CDR2 FQNEAQ (reference sequence). CDR3 coding DNA: TGCGCCAGCAGCTCCGGACAGGGGGCCTACGAGCAGTACTTC. Its translation is CASSSGQGAYEQYF.

A word on this clonotype: Being one base from a much bigger clone, this may be a read error. The genes are TRBV5-6 and TRBJ2-5; D ambiguous. The germline V gene has CDR1 SGHDT and CDR2 YYEEEE. V was shortened by 0 bases and J by 11 bases, with 17 bases between the two germline ends. The CDR3 sequence is 14 residues long. The CDR3 coding sequence is TGTGCCAGCAGCTTGGGGCGGAGCACTCTCCGGCAGTACTTC. Protein product: CASSLGRSTLRQYF. Complete variable domain (other parts from reference TRBV5-6 and TRBJ2-5): DAGVTQSPTHLIKTRGQQVTLRCSPKSGHDTVSWYQQALGQGPQFIFQYYEEEERQRGNFPDRFSGHQFPNYSSELNVNALLLGDSALYLCASSLGRSTLRQYFGPGTRLLVL.

The chain couples TRBV30 to TRBJ2-7; perhaps D is TRBD1 or TRBD2 (5 bases each). V was shortened by 4 bases and J by 0 bases, with 10 bases between the two germline ends. CDR3 length: 13 amino acids. Germline V gene lookup returns CDR1 GTSNPN and CDR2 SVGIG (reference sequence). CDR3 sequence (DNA): TGTGCCTGGAAGGGGACGAGCTCCTACGAGCAGTACTTC. Its translation is CAWKGTSSYEQYF.

This clonotype was detected a few times. The CDR3: CSARVPTEAFF. As DNA, the CDR3 is TGCAGTGCTAGAGTACCAACTGAAGCTTTCTTT. The gene calls are TRBV20-1 and TRBJ1-1; D not certain. V was cut by 1 base and J by 5 bases, with 5 bases left in between. CDR3 length: 11 residues. Per the germline V gene, CDR1 is DFQATT and CDR2 is SNEGSKA (reference sequence).

This clonotype was recorded at least ten times. V usage is TRBV7-2 and J usage is TRBJ2-3, with 11 bases identical to TRBD1. The CDR3 sequence is 14 residues long. Trimming cost V 5 bases and J 5 bases; bases outside gene matches: 3. CDR1 SGHTA and CDR2 FQGNSA come from the germline V gene. CDR3 sequence reads: CASSPGTGGDTQYF. DNA for the CDR3: TGTGCCAGCAGCCCCGGGACAGGGGGAGATACGCAGTATTTT.

This clonotype came up many times. The chain employs TRBV13 and TRBJ2-1; D is undetermined. V was pared by 0 bases and J by 6 bases, with 9 bases between. Germline V CDR1 and CDR2: PRHDT, FYEKMQ (reference sequence). The CDR3 extends over 14 amino acids. This chain's CDR3 is CASSLGRGLNEQFF. The CDR3 DNA follows: TGTGCCAGCAGCTTAGGCCGAGGTCTCAATGAGCAGTTCTTC. Full variable domain (rest looked up from reference TRBV13 and TRBJ2-1): AAGVIQSPRHLIKEKRETATLKCYPIPRHDTVYWYQQGPGQDPQFLISFYEKMQSDKGSIPDRFSAQQFSDYHSELNMSSLELGDSALYFCASSLGRGLNEQFFGPGTRLTVL.

The V call is TRBV7-2, the J call TRBJ2-1, with 8 positions matching TRBD2. Germline CDR1 is SGHTA and CDR2 is FQGNSA. J gave up 5 bases and V 5 bases, and 20 bases lay outside the gene matches. The CDR3 runs to 19 residues. The CDR3 protein is CASSLYFSGTPPLNNEQFF. CDR3 DNA: TGTGCCAGCAGCCTCTATTTTAGCGGGACACCTCCCTTGAACAATGAGCAGTTCTTC.

This clonotype has only a few counts. CDR3 bases: TGTGCCAGCAGCGATACAGGGGGCGCAGACTATGGCTACACCTTC. It is translated as CASSDTGGADYGYTF. This chain connects TRBV28 to TRBJ1-2; 9 bases are a match to TRBD1. The junction had 8 bases not matched to a gene; V was cut back by 6 bases and J by 3 bases. Germline V gene sequence: CDR1 MDHEN, CDR2 SYDVKM. This CDR3 has 15 residues.

This clonotype was counted many times. As DNA, the CDR3 is TGCGCCAGCAGCCACCGGACAGGGAATGCCTACACCTTC. Its translation is CASSHRTGNAYTF. The chain has TRBV4-3 and TRBJ1-2; TRBD1 matches at 8 bases. Trimming removed 3 bases from V and 10 bases from J; junction bases left unmatched: 7. The length of the CDR3 is 13 residues. The germline CDR1 and CDR2 sequences are LGHNA and YSLEER.

This sequence joins TRBV7-2 and TRBJ2-3; 11 nucleotides agree with TRBD2. This CDR3 has 19 residues. With V trimmed by 4 bases and J by 3 bases, 15 bases remained unmatched. Germline V gene lookup returns CDR1 SGHTA and CDR2 FQGNSA. The CDR3 region has the DNA TGTGCCAGCAGCTCACCTAGACTAGCGGGGTGGGAAGCGACAGATACGCAGTATTTT. It encodes CASSSPRLAGWEATDTQYF.